A selection of T cell receptor beta chains follows, all from one sample in a study of blood T cell repertoires in COVID-19. The protocol was immunoSEQ multiplex PCR, while the TCRdb copy is restricted to in-frame clones and leaves out a portion. This sample has about 210,000 clones; about 87% occur once, and the top ten carry about a tenth. The sample was PBMCs or T cells enriched from blood (not recorded which). Receptors were obtained from a man between 18 and 35 years old with acute COVID-19. Both conserved end residues are part of each CDR3. A D gene is named only where the DNA matches it firmly. Size values are once, few and many counts, or a class for expanded clones, and some rows have none.

d_call clone_size j_call v_call cdr3_aa cdr3_nt
TRBD1 - TRBJ1-4 TRBV2 CASSEDRAGEKLFF TGTGCCAGCAGCGAAGACAGGGCTGGCGAAAAACTGTTTTTT
- - TRBJ1-4 TRBV9 CASSLGYGNEKLFF TGTGCCAGCAGCCTAGGCTACGGTAATGAAAAACTGTTTTTT
TRBD1 - TRBJ1-2 TRBV28 CASSIPGTGNYGYTF TGTGCCAGCAGTATCCCCGGGACAGGGAACTATGGCTACACCTTC
- - TRBJ2-7 TRBV6-5 CASTPQPGYEQYF TGTGCCAGCACCCCTCAACCGGGCTACGAGCAGTACTTC
TRBD1 - TRBJ1-2 TRBV9 CASSRTGDSGPYGYTF TGTGCCAGCAGTAGGACAGGGGACAGCGGACCCTATGGCTACACCTTC
TRBD1 once TRBJ1-6 TRBV4-3 CASSQDRGANNSPLHF TGCGCCAGCAGCCAAGACAGGGGGGCCAACAATTCACCCCTCCACTTT
TRBD2 once TRBJ2-1 TRBV3-1/TRBV3-2 CASSPRTSGLGNEQFF TGTGCCAGCAGCCCTCGGACTAGCGGGCTTGGTAATGAGCAGTTCTTC
- - TRBJ1-5 TRBV4-1 CASSQVQGVSNQPQHF TGCGCCAGCAGCCAAGTTCAAGGAGTGAGCAATCAGCCCCAGCATTTT
- - TRBJ2-2 TRBV5-1 CASSFGRVGLANTGELFF TGCGCCAGCAGCTTCGGCAGGGTCGGGCTTGCGAACACCGGGGAGCTGTTTTTT
TRBD1 once TRBJ2-7 TRBV20-1 CSASRDRASYEQYF TGCAGTGCTAGTAGGGACAGGGCATCCTACGAGCAGTACTTC
TRBD1 - TRBJ1-4 TRBV19 CASSMGTGWGEKLFF TGTGCCAGTAGTATGGGGACAGGGTGGGGTGAAAAACTGTTTTTT
- - TRBJ1-2 TRBV11-2 CASSFRDYGYTF TGTGCCAGCAGCTTCCGGGACTATGGCTACACCTTC
TRBD2 once TRBJ2-1 TRBV30 CAWSFLAGDNEQFF TGTGCCTGGAGTTTTCTAGCGGGAGACAATGAGCAGTTCTTC
TRBD1 - TRBJ2-2 TRBV24-1 CATSDRDRGTGELFF TGTGCCACCAGTGATCGCGACAGGGGCACCGGGGAGCTGTTTTTT
- once TRBJ2-3 TRBV19 CASSIDAMRGGGTDTQYF TGTGCCAGTAGTATCGACGCCATGCGGGGCGGAGGCACAGATACGCAGTATTTT
TRBD1 - TRBJ2-1 TRBV5-1 CASSLGDRGLSNEQFF TGCGCCAGCAGCTTAGGGGACAGGGGGCTTTCGAATGAGCAGTTCTTC
- - TRBJ1-5 TRBV28 CASRGGWGPQHF TGTGCCAGCAGAGGGGGTTGGGGGCCCCAGCATTTT
TRBD2 - TRBJ2-7 TRBV2 CATRPGGKVYEQYF TGTGCCACCCGCCCGGGAGGTAAGGTCTACGAGCAGTACTTC
- - TRBJ1-2 TRBV24-1 CATSDLRSNYGYTF TGTGCCACCAGTGATTTGCGCAGTAACTATGGCTACACCTTC
- - TRBJ2-5 TRBV6-6 CASSLAHGAQETQYF TGTGCCAGCAGTTTAGCCCATGGGGCCCAAGAGACCCAGTACTTC
- - TRBJ1-5 TRBV19 CASSIEVGNQPQHF TGTGCCAGTAGTATAGAGGTAGGCAATCAGCCCCAGCATTTT
TRBD2 few TRBJ2-2 TRBV4-1 CASSRGLAGVYGELFF TGCGCCAGCAGCCGAGGACTAGCGGGAGTTTACGGGGAGCTGTTTTTT
- - TRBJ1-6 TRBV5-6 CASSFGDRQLPLHF TGTGCCAGCAGCTTCGGAGACAGGCAGTTACCCCTCCACTTT
TRBD2 few TRBJ2-1 TRBV6-5 CASCRAGGPSNEQFF TGTGCCAGTTGTAGAGCGGGAGGGCCCAGCAATGAGCAGTTCTTC
- - TRBJ2-3 TRBV5-1 CASSLATVAPDTQYF TGCGCCAGCAGCTTGGCGACAGTAGCCCCTGATACGCAGTATTTT
TRBD1 - TRBJ2-4 TRBV5-4 CASAVGQGVSKNIQYF TGTGCCAGCGCCGTCGGACAGGGAGTTTCCAAAAACATTCAGTACTTC
TRBD1 - TRBJ2-1 TRBV11-1 CASSFWDRGRNEQFF TGTGCCAGCAGCTTTTGGGACAGGGGGCGCAATGAGCAGTTCTTC
- - TRBJ1-1 TRBV27 CASSQDRAGEAFF TGTGCCAGCAGTCAAGACAGAGCGGGTGAAGCTTTCTTT
- - TRBJ2-7 TRBV7-6 CASSSPDKSYEQYF TGTGCCAGCAGCTCCCCCGACAAGTCCTACGAGCAGTACTTC
TRBD1 - TRBJ1-1 TRBV5-1 CASSLVARGPPTAFF TGCGCCAGCAGCTTGGTTGCCAGGGGGCCTCCGACGGCTTTCTTT
TRBD1 - TRBJ2-7 TRBV7-9 CASSLVQGRGEQYF TGTGCCAGCAGCTTAGTACAGGGGCGAGGCGAGCAGTACTTC
TRBD1 - TRBJ1-1 TRBV5-5 CASSPVYGTDEAFF TGTGCCAGCAGCCCAGTATACGGGACAGATGAAGCTTTCTTT
- - TRBJ1-2 TRBV11-2 CASSALGQTYGYTF TGTGCCAGCAGCGCCTTGGGGCAGACATATGGCTACACCTTC
TRBD1 - TRBJ1-2 TRBV5-4 CASSPRTGGEGYTF TGTGCCAGCAGCCCACGGACAGGGGGTGAGGGCTACACCTTC
- - TRBJ1-5 TRBV30 CAWSFGQGNQPQHF TGTGCCTGGAGTTTCGGGCAGGGGAATCAGCCCCAGCATTTT
- - TRBJ1-5 TRBV19 CASSSAGNSNQPQHF TGTGCCAGTAGTTCAGCAGGGAATAGCAATCAGCCCCAGCATTTT
- once TRBJ1-2 TRBV29-1 CSVDGGPIRDYGYTF TGCAGCGTCGACGGGGGACCTATTCGCGACTATGGCTACACCTTC
- - TRBJ1-6 TRBV9 CASSPVGAIPNSPLHF TGTGCCAGCAGCCCTGTGGGGGCCATCCCCAATTCACCCCTCCACTTT
- - TRBJ1-3 TRBV4-1 CASSQAGSGGNTIYF TGCGCCAGCAGCCAAGCGGGATCCGGCGGAAACACCATATATTTT
TRBD1 - TRBJ2-5 TRBV19 CASRSRDRDPGLVETQYF TGTGCCTCTCGCTCCCGGGACAGGGACCCTGGTCTGGTCGAGACCCAGTACTTC
TRBD2 - TRBJ2-2 TRBV7-2 CASSGRTRNRVTGELFF TGTGCCAGCAGCGGACGGACTAGGAATAGGGTAACCGGGGAGCTGTTTTTT
TRBD2 - TRBJ2-7 TRBV4-3 CASSQAGEGEQYF TGCGCCAGCAGCCAAGCCGGGGAGGGGGAGCAGTACTTC
TRBD1 - TRBJ2-1 TRBV25-1 CASSDIGPPGQRHNEQFF TGTGCCAGCAGTGACATTGGCCCCCCGGGACAGAGGCACAATGAGCAGTTCTTC
- - TRBJ2-7 TRBV4-2 CASSQVGADYEQYF TGTGCCAGCAGCCAAGTGGGGGCGGACTACGAGCAGTACTTC
- - TRBJ1-2 TRBV5-6 CASSLGLGGYTF TGTGCCAGCAGCTTGGGACTCGGGGGCTACACCTTC
- - TRBJ2-3 TRBV24-1 CATGLNTDTQYF TGTGCCACCGGACTGAACACAGATACGCAGTATTTT
TRBD1 - TRBJ2-7 TRBV19 CASRPGQGYHEQYF TGTGCCAGTAGACCGGGACAGGGCTACCACGAGCAGTACTTC
TRBD1 - TRBJ2-4 TRBV27 CASSPRRLDREKNIQYF TGTGCCAGCAGTCCTCGCCGGCTGGACAGGGAAAAAAACATTCAGTACTTC
- - TRBJ2-1 TRBV4-3 CASSQDQGSNNEQFF TGCGCCAGCAGCCAAGACCAGGGAAGCAACAATGAGCAGTTCTTC
- - TRBJ1-2 TRBV4-1 CASSQVGGDGYTF TGCGCCAGCAGCCAGGTGGGAGGAGATGGCTACACCTTC
TRBD1 once TRBJ1-3 TRBV4-2 CASSQGQGSGNTIYF TGTGCCAGCAGCCAGGGACAGGGCTCTGGAAACACCATATATTTT
- - TRBJ2-2 TRBV2 CASSEFPSLNTGELFF TGTGCCAGCAGTGAATTCCCTAGTCTGAACACCGGGGAGCTGTTTTTT
TRBD1 - TRBJ2-7 TRBV9 CASSVAGGQAYEQYF TGTGCCAGCAGCGTAGCAGGGGGACAGGCCTACGAGCAGTACTTC
- - TRBJ2-2 TRBV25-1 CASSEAGYTGELFF TGTGCCAGCAGTGAAGCAGGGTACACCGGGGAGCTGTTTTTT
- once TRBJ2-7 TRBV4-3 CASSQDLAGAWEQYF TGCGCCAGCAGCCAAGATTTGGCAGGGGCATGGGAGCAGTACTTC
- few TRBJ2-5 TRBV7-9 CASSTTVLETQYF TGTGCCAGCAGCACGACAGTGTTGGAGACCCAGTACTTC
TRBD1 - TRBJ1-2 TRBV5-1 CASSADREVYGYTF TGCGCCAGCAGCGCGGACAGGGAAGTCTATGGCTACACCTTC
- - TRBJ1-1 TRBV18 CASSPSYQNTEAFF TGTGCCAGCTCACCAAGCTATCAGAACACTGAAGCTTTCTTT